The 13 T cell receptor beta chains below all came from one sample that was sequenced in a study of blood T cell repertoires in COVID-19. Here immunoSEQ multiplex PCR was the method, and the copy in TCRdb shows in-frame clones only, minus some. The data contain 400,000 to 500,000 clones, just over 85% of them singletons. Sequencing input: peripheral blood. These receptors were taken from a woman in her 30s with active or convalescent COVID-19.

The V call is TRBV29-1, the J call TRBJ1-1, with 11 bases that match TRBD1. This CDR3 spans 14 amino acids. J was trimmed by 4 bases and V by 3 bases; bases with no gene match: 4. The V gene's germline CDR1 is SQVTM and CDR2 ANQGSEA. The DNA of the CDR3 is TGCAGCGTTGAGGGTGGGACAGGGGGCACTGAAGCTTTCTTT. Its translation is CSVEGGTGGTEAFF.

This chain links TRBV19 with TRBJ2-1; D gene uncertain. The germline V gene has CDR1 LNHDA and CDR2 SQIVND (reference sequence). The CDR3 sequence is 13 residues long. Trimming took off 5 bases at V and 4 bases at J, with 9 bases between the two ends. CDR3 residues: CASSLVAYNEQFF. CDR3 coding DNA: TGTGCCAGTAGTTTGGTAGCTTACAATGAGCAGTTCTTC.

The chain joins TRBV28 to TRBJ1-4, with D unresolved. Germline lookup yields CDR1 MDHEN and CDR2 SYDVKM. CDR3 length: 11 residues. V lost 3 bases to trimming and J lost 17 bases, with 13 bases between them. CDR3 residues: CASSFSNTFFF. The CDR3 DNA reads as TGTGCCAGCAGTTTCAGTAATACCTTTTTTTTT.

This chain links TRBV14 with TRBJ2-7; 8 nucleotides match TRBD1. This CDR3 has 14 amino acids. The ends lost 3 bases at V and 12 bases at J; junction bases unmatched: 13. Germline CDR1 SGHDN, CDR2 FVKESK. The CDR3 protein is CASSHSRTGKPAYF. CDR3 sequence (DNA): TGTGCCAGCAGCCATTCAAGGACAGGGAAGCCCGCGTACTTC.

Here the CDR3 DNA reads TGTGCCAGCAGGGAACGGGATGATAATTCACCCCTCCACTTT. Protein: CASRERDDNSPLHF. The chain uses TRBV7-8 and TRBJ1-6; D gene ambiguous. There are 14 residues in the CDR3. The V gene lost 6 bases and the J gene lost 5 bases, with 11 bases spanning the gap. Looked up from germline, CDR1 is SGHVS and CDR2 is FQNEAQ.

Only a few counts were recorded for this clone. The rearrangement uses TRBV19 and TRBJ1-2, with 8 bases that match TRBD1. Germline assignment: CDR1 LNHDA and CDR2 SQIVND (reference sequence). Trimming at V came to 6 bases and at J to 4 bases, leaving 7 bases not matched to a gene. The CDR3 is 14 residues long. The CDR3 DNA reads as TGTGCCAGTAGGGAACAGGGGGAACGCTATGGCTACACCTTC. Its protein is CASREQGERYGYTF.

The V call is TRBV5-4, the J call TRBJ2-1; no definite D call. Germline values: CDR1 SGHNT, CDR2 YYREEE (reference sequence). CDR3 length: 14 amino acids. The V end lost 4 bases, the J end lost 3 bases, and 11 bases lay between the germline ends. This chain's CDR3 is CASSPPVSYNEQFF. DNA of the CDR3: TGTGCCAGCAGCCCCCCCGTTAGCTACAATGAGCAGTTCTTC.

The chain has TRBV4-1 and TRBJ1-4; weak D call: TRBD1 (5 bases). There are 15 residues in the CDR3. V lost 0 bases, J lost 12 bases, and 17 bases lay in between. Germline V gene sequence: CDR1 MGHRA, CDR2 YSYEKL. The CDR3 DNA is TGCGCCAGCAGCCAAGATCCCCAGGGCCTAAGGGAACTGTTTTTT. Translating gives CASSQDPQGLRELFF.

The V call is TRBV29-1, the J call TRBJ2-3, with TRBD2 as a possible D gene (5 bases). The CDR3 is 12 residues long. Deletions cut 5 bases from V and 2 bases from J, with 8 bases between. CDR1 is SQVTM, CDR2 ANQGSEA, per germline. CDR3 protein: CSVKGDTDTQYF. DNA for the CDR3: TGCAGCGTTAAGGGAGACACAGATACGCAGTATTTT.

The CDR3 spells CAWSLNSPLHF. The CDR3 DNA sequence: TGTGCCTGGAGCCTAAATTCACCCCTCCACTTT. J is TRBJ1-6 and V is TRBV30, with no clear D. V gave up 3 bases and J gave up 7 bases, with 4 bases separating them. Germline CDR1 GTSNPN, CDR2 SVGIG (reference sequence). This CDR3 contains 11 residues.

This clone was observed once. The genes are TRBV11-2 and TRBJ2-3; D is unclear. The V end was cut by 6 bases, the J end by 0 bases, with 10 bases between. Germline V gives CDR1 SGHAT, CDR2 FQNNGV. This CDR3 region has 14 residues. DNA for the CDR3: TGTGCCAGCAGATTTGCGTTCAGCACAGATACGCAGTATTTT. Translated, it gives CASRFAFSTDTQYF.

The rearrangement joins TRBV28 to TRBJ1-5; D uncertain. The CDR3 loop spans 13 amino acids. Germline loops: CDR1 MDHEN, CDR2 SYDVKM. V was trimmed by 6 bases and J by 2 bases, leaving 8 bases between them. CDR3: CASRVQGNQPQHF. The CDR3 coding sequence is TGTGCCAGCAGGGTCCAGGGCAATCAGCCCCAGCATTTT.

The genes are TRBV11-2 and TRBJ1-4; the D is unclear. Trimming took off 0 bases at V and 4 bases at J, with 6 bases between the two ends. This CDR3 has 14 residues. In germline, CDR1 is SGHAT, CDR2 FQNNGV. In DNA form, the CDR3 reads TGTGCCAGCAGCTTAGACCGGGGTAATGAAAAACTGTTTTTT. The encoded protein is CASSLDRGNEKLFF.